The 10 T cell receptor beta chains given below trace back to one sample, sequenced in a study of blood T cell repertoires in COVID-19. Assay used: immunoSEQ multiplex PCR; TCRdb lists only in-frame clones, some missing. The table shows 35,000 to 50,000 clones, with around 86% occurring only once. Sequencing input: peripheral blood. These receptors all come from a man aged 55 to 70 with active COVID-19.

This clone appeared once. The rearrangement uses TRBV3-1 (or the pseudogene TRBV3-2) and TRBJ2-1; D unclear. Looked up from germline, CDR1 is LGHDT and CDR2 is YNNKEL (reference sequence). The CDR3 extends over 13 amino acids. V lost 1 base and J 4 bases, leaving 5 bases between the germline ends. The CDR3 sequence is CASSQATYNEQFF. The CDR3 DNA is TGTGCCAGCAGCCAAGCGACTTACAATGAGCAGTTCTTC.

Of note for this clone: A read error may account for a junction end that differs from germline. The chain carries TRBV5-5 and TRBJ1-6, with 7 bases lining up with TRBD1. This CDR3 has 14 residues. The germline V gene has CDR1 SGHKS and CDR2 YYEKEE (reference sequence). DNA for the CDR3: TGTGCCAGCAGCTTGGACAGGGGTAATTCACCCTTCCACTTT. Its protein product is CASSLDRGNSPFHF. The full variable domain, its missing parts supplied by reference TRBV5-5 and TRBJ1-6, is DAGVTQSPTHLIKTRGQQVTLRCSPISGHKSVSWYQQVLGQGPQFIFQYYEKEERGRGNFPDRFSARQFPNYSSELNVNALLLGDSALYLCASSLDRGNSPFHFGNGTRLTVT.

This clone has a handful of counts. This chain joins TRBV7-2 and TRBJ2-2; 8 bases match TRBD1. The CDR3 spans 17 residues. Germline CDR1 is SGHTA and CDR2 is FQGNSA. V lost 5 bases to trimming and J lost 5 bases; unmatched junction nucleotides: 13. CDR3 nucleotides: TGTGCCAGCAGCCCACAGGCGGGAACAGGGGGGACCGGGGAGCTGTTTTTT. The encoded protein is CASSPQAGTGGTGELFF.

The CDR3 bases are TGTGCCAGCAGTTACAACCCGGACTTGAGGCTAGCTTTCTTT. This codes for CASSYNPDLRLAFF. This chain links TRBV6-2 or TRBV6-3 with TRBJ1-1; no reliable D call. The V gene's germline CDR1 is MNHEY and CDR2 SVGEGT. The CDR3 is made up of 14 amino acids. Trimming took 2 bases from V and 10 from J, leaving 17 bases between them.

The CDR3 DNA sequence: TGCGCCAGCAGCCAAGTCGTTGTATTCACCGGGGAGCTGTTTTTT. It yields the protein CASSQVVVFTGELFF. The rearrangement links TRBV4-1 to TRBJ2-2; no reliable D call. The V end was cut by 1 base, the J end by 4 bases, with 10 bases between. The CDR3 totals 15 residues. Germline CDR1 and CDR2: MGHRA and YSYEKL.

This clone was recorded only once. This chain links TRBV11-2 with TRBJ2-1; weak D call: TRBD1 (6 bases). Trimming removed 2 bases from V and 10 bases from J, with 12 bases in between. The CDR3 is made up of 13 amino acids. The germline V gene has CDR1 SGHAT and CDR2 FQNNGV. CDR3 sequence reads: CASSLTGPREQFF. CDR3 sequence (DNA): TGTGCCAGCAGCTTAACAGGGCCCCGGGAGCAGTTCTTC. Supplemented by reference TRBV11-2 and TRBJ2-1, the full variable domain reads EAGVAQSPRYKIIEKRQSVAFWCNPISGHATLYWYQQILGQGPKLLIQFQNNGVVDDSQLPKDRFSAERLKGVDSTLKIQPAKLEDSAVYLCASSLTGPREQFFGPGTRLTVL.

The V and J genes are TRBV3-1 (or the pseudogene TRBV3-2) and TRBJ1-4, with D possibly being TRBD1 (6 bases). V dropped 0 bases and J dropped 3 bases, with 8 bases sitting between them. The CDR3 spans 15 residues. Germline V gene sequence: CDR1 LGHDT, CDR2 YNNKEL (reference sequence). CDR3 bases: TGTGCCAGCAGCCAAGACAGGGGTGCTAATGAAAAACTGTTTTTT. Protein product: CASSQDRGANEKLFF.

This chain uses TRBV4-1 with TRBJ2-1; a possible D gene is TRBD2 (6 bases). CDR3 size: 13 residues. Looked up from germline, CDR1 is MGHRA and CDR2 is YSYEKL. The ends were cut back, 8 bases at V and 2 bases at J, with 10 bases in the middle. The CDR3 loop is CASGLSTYNEQFF. The CDR3 region has the DNA TGCGCCAGCGGACTAAGCACCTACAATGAGCAGTTCTTC.

V and J are TRBV5-8 and TRBJ1-1, with 7 bases fitting TRBD1. Germline values: CDR1 SGHTS, CDR2 YDEGEE. V was pared by 0 bases and J by 1 base, with 0 bases of the junction left unmatched. The CDR3 contains 14 residues. The CDR3 spells CASSLDRGNTEAFF. As DNA, the CDR3 is TGTGCCAGCAGCTTGGACAGGGGGAACACTGAAGCTTTCTTT.

V usage is TRBV6-2 or TRBV6-3 and J usage is TRBJ2-7; 13 bases are a match to TRBD2. Per the germline V gene, CDR1 is MNHEY and CDR2 is SVGEGT. Trimming took 5 bases from V and 3 from J; bases not matched to a gene: 4. This CDR3 comprises 15 residues. Here the CDR3 reads CASSPGLAGSYEQYF. The CDR3 DNA reads TGTGCCAGCAGTCCGGGACTAGCGGGGAGCTACGAGCAGTACTTC.